A single sample is the source of the 13 T cell receptor beta chains below, sequenced in a study of a mutant IDH1 vaccine in newly diagnosed glioma. These TCRs' antigens remain unknown. Assay used: immunoSEQ multiplex PCR; TCRdb lists only in-frame clones, some missing. The data contain around 50,000 clones, approximately 88% of them singletons. As to time point: week 47, end of study. The vaccine gave 300 ug of a 20-mer mutant IDH1 peptide subcutaneously per dose. The input for sequencing was PBMCs, taken from a glioma patient whose treatment included an IDH1 peptide vaccine. Every receptor here comes from a woman between 25 and 40 years old with glioma. Some clones in this sample may be carry-over from other donors' samples.

This clone is a singleton in its sample. The chain carries TRBV19 and TRBJ1-5, with a tentative D call TRBD1 (6 bases). The length of the CDR3 is 14 residues. V lost 5 bases and J lost 4, with 12 bases in between. Germline loops: CDR1 LNHDA, CDR2 SQIVND (reference sequence). Here the CDR3 reads CASSRQGLNQPQHF. The CDR3 nucleotides are TGTGCCAGTAGTCGTCAGGGGCTGAATCAGCCCCAGCATTTT.

This clone came up once. The J gene is TRBJ2-6, the V gene TRBV30; D gene uncertain. CDR3 length equals 17 residues. The V gene's germline CDR1 is GTSNPN and CDR2 SVGIG (reference sequence). Trimming stripped 0 bases from V and 2 bases from J, with 14 bases between. CDR3 in amino acids: CAWSVPGRRAGANVLTF. DNA of the CDR3: TGTGCCTGGAGTGTACCAGGTCGAAGGGCTGGGGCCAACGTCCTGACTTTC.

The chain is built from TRBV7-6 and TRBJ1-1; D is uncertain. Germline CDR1 reads SGHVS; CDR2 reads FNYEAQ. V lost 0 bases to trimming and J lost 1 base, with 6 bases between them. This CDR3 spans 14 amino acids. CDR3: CASSLALSNTEAFF. The CDR3 bases are TGTGCCAGCAGCTTAGCCCTCTCGAACACTGAAGCTTTCTTT.

The J gene is TRBJ2-7, the V gene TRBV6-4, with 9 bases aligning to TRBD1. CDR3 size: 13 residues. Per germline, CDR1 MRHNA and CDR2 SNTAGT. V lost 3 bases to trimming and J lost 5 bases; unmatched junction nucleotides: 2. The CDR3 nucleotides read TGTGCCAGCAGTGAAACAGGGGGCGACGAGCAGTACTTC. This encodes CASSETGGDEQYF.

This clone was counted only a few times. The J gene is TRBJ2-7, the V gene TRBV6-5; 7 nucleotides match TRBD1. This CDR3 comprises 14 residues. V lost 7 bases, J lost 5 bases, and 11 bases stayed unmatched. Per germline, CDR1 MNHEY and CDR2 SVGAGI. CDR3 nucleotides: TGTGCCAGCACCCCCGGGACAGTAAGAGACGAGCAGTACTTC. Residues: CASTPGTVRDEQYF.

V and J are TRBV27 and TRBJ1-5; 7 nucleotides align to TRBD1. The V gene's germline CDR1 is MNHEY and CDR2 SMNVEV (reference sequence). V lost 4 bases to trimming and J lost 11 bases; unmatched junction nucleotides: 11. The CDR3 consists of 14 residues. The CDR3 DNA reads as TGTGCCAGCAGTTCGACAGGGATTGGAGTCACCCAGCATTTT. This translates into CASSSTGIGVTQHF.

This clone was seen more than once but under ten times. CDR3 in amino acids: CASSRWDRSYGYTF. In DNA form, the CDR3 reads TGTGCCAGCAGTCGGTGGGACAGGAGCTATGGCTACACCTTC. This rearrangement joins TRBV6-1 to TRBJ1-2; TRBD1 agrees at 8 bases. The germline CDR1 and CDR2 sequences are MNHNS and SASEGT. The CDR3 length is 14 residues. Trimming removed 5 bases from V and 4 bases from J; junction bases left unmatched: 6.

This rearrangement joins TRBV30 to TRBJ2-1; weak D call: TRBD1 (6 bases). Germline assignment: CDR1 GTSNPN and CDR2 SVGIG (reference sequence). The length of the CDR3 is 12 residues. Trimming removed 4 bases from V and 10 bases from J, with 14 bases in between. Here the CDR3 reads CAWTAGEEEQFF. The CDR3 DNA reads TGTGCCTGGACGGCAGGGGAAGAGGAGCAGTTCTTC. Supplemented by reference TRBV30 and TRBJ2-1, the full variable domain reads SQTIHQWPATLVQPVGSPLSLECTVEGTSNPNLYWYRQAAGRGLQLLFYSVGIGQISSEVPQNLSASRPQDRQFILSSKKLLLSDSGFYLCAWTAGEEEQFFGPGTRLTVL.

The chain recombines TRBV12-5 with TRBJ2-2, with D unclear. Deletions cut 2 bases from V and 4 bases from J, with 11 bases between. From germline, CDR1 is LGHNT and CDR2 FRNRAP. CDR3 size: 15 residues. The CDR3 sequence: CASGLPNLLTGELFF. CDR3 nucleotide sequence: TGTGCTAGTGGTTTGCCTAACCTCCTCACCGGGGAGCTGTTTTTT.

This sequence joins TRBV29-1 and TRBJ1-1; D may be TRBD1 (6 bases). The CDR3 extends over 12 amino acids. The germline gives CDR1 SQVTM, CDR2 ANQGSEA. Trimming took 3 bases from V and 3 from J, leaving 8 bases between them. This chain's CDR3 is CSVERTDTEAFF. Written as DNA, the CDR3 is TGCAGCGTTGAGAGGACAGACACTGAAGCTTTCTTT.

The chain couples TRBV27 to TRBJ2-2; 14 bases align to TRBD2. The CDR3 is made up of 18 amino acids. Losses at the gene ends were 1 base for V and 1 base for J; bases not matched to a gene: 2. The germline CDR1 and CDR2 sequences are MNHEY and SMNVEV (reference sequence). CDR3 in amino acids: CASSLYGLAGGNTGELFF. CDR3 coding DNA: TGTGCCAGCAGTTTATACGGACTAGCGGGAGGGAACACCGGGGAGCTGTTTTTT.

The DNA of the CDR3 is TGTGCCAGCAGCTTACAGACAGGTCCCTACGAGCAGTACTTC. Residues: CASSLQTGPYEQYF. The gene calls are TRBV11-2 and TRBJ2-7; maybe TRBD1 (6 bases). Trimming cost V 2 bases and J 2 bases, with 10 bases left between them. Per the germline V gene, CDR1 is SGHAT and CDR2 is FQNNGV. The CDR3 covers 14 residues.

This sequence joins TRBV7-9 and TRBJ1-2; no definite D call. CDR1 SEHNR and CDR2 FQNEAQ come from the germline V gene (reference sequence). The CDR3 consists of 16 residues. V gave up 5 bases and J gave up 0 bases, with 16 bases separating them. DNA of the CDR3: TGTGCCAGCAGCCAAACGTCCAGAATATCTAACTATGGCTACACCTTC. Its protein product is CASSQTSRISNYGYTF.